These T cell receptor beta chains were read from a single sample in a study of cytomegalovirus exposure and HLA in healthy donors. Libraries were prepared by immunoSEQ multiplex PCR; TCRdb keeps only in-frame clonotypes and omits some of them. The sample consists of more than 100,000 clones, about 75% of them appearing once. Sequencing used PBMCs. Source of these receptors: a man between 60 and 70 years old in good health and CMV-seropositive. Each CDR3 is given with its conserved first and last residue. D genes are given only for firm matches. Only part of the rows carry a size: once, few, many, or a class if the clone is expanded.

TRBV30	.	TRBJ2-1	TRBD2	TGTGCCTGGAGTGAGGGACTAGCGGGATACAATGAGCAGTTCTTC	CAWSEGLAGYNEQFF
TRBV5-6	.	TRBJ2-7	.	TGTGCCAGCAGCGGTACGGTTACCCTATACGAGCAGTACTTC	CASSGTVTLYEQYF
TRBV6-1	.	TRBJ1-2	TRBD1	TGTGCCAGCAGTACAGGGGCTCGACAGGGCTACACCTTC	CASSTGARQGYTF
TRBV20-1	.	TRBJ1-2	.	TGCAGTGCTCCGACAGAGAATGGCTACACCTTC	CSAPTENGYTF
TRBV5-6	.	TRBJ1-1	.	TGTGCCAGCAGCCCAGGGCTTCCCATGAACACTGAAGCTTTCTTT	CASSPGLPMNTEAFF
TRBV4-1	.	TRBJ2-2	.	TGCGCCAGCAGCCTTACCCCGCGGACAGCCGTTAGCGGGGAGCTGTTTTTT	CASSLTPRTAVSGELFF
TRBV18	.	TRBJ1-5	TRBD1	TGTGCCAGCTCACCACCCCAGGGGGCTGGACAGCCCCAGCATTTT	CASSPPQGAGQPQHF
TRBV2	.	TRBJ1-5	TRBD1	TGTGCCAGCAGTGGCGGACAGGGGCGTTATCAGCCCCAGCATTTT	CASSGGQGRYQPQHF
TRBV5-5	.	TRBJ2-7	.	TGTGCCAGCAGCCAAGATGCGGGGAGCTCCTACGAGCAGTACTTC	CASSQDAGSSYEQYF
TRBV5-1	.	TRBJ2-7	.	TGCGCCAGCAGCTTGGCCAGGGTAATTCCCTACGAGCAGTACTTC	CASSLARVIPYEQYF
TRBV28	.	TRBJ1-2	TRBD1	TGTGCCAGCAGTTTTCGCGGGACAGGGGGTAGGAGAGGCTACACCTTC	CASSFRGTGGRRGYTF
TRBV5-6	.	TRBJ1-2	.	TGTGCCAGCAGACCACCGGCCGGGGCTAACTATGGCTACACCTTC	CASRPPAGANYGYTF
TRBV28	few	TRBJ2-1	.	TGTGCCAGCAGCTTATCTGGGACTTCCATTAGCTCCTACAATGAGCAGTTCTTC	CASSLSGTSISSYNEQFF
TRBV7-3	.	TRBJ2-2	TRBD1	TGTGCCAGCAGCTTAAGGGACAGGGCGAACACCGGGGAGCTGTTTTTT	CASSLRDRANTGELFF
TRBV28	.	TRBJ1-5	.	TGTGCCAGCAGTTTCCCTCCAGGGACTGCCGTTGGCAATCAGCCCCAGCATTTT	CASSFPPGTAVGNQPQHF
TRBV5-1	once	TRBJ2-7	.	TGCGCCAGCAGCGGTACAGGGCCCAGCTCCTACGAGCAGTACTTC	CASSGTGPSSYEQYF
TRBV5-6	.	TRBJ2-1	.	TGTGCCAGCAGCTTGGACCGACAACTCTACAATGAGCAGTTCTTC	CASSLDRQLYNEQFF
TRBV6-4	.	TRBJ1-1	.	TGTGCCAGCGGGAAGGATAGGGGAACTGAAGCTTTCTTT	CASGKDRGTEAFF
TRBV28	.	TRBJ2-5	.	TGTGCCAGCGCTGCCCCCGGGACACCCCAAGAGACCCAGTACTTC	CASAAPGTPQETQYF
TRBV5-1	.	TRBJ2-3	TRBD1	TGCGCCAGCAGCTCGCTGGACAGGGAGGCAGATACGCAGTATTTT	CASSSLDREADTQYF
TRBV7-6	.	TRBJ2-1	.	TGTGCCAGCAGCTTGGGTAGGGGCTATCATGAGCAGTTCTTC	CASSLGRGYHEQFF
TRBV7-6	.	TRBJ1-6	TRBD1	TGTGCCAGCAGCAGGGGACAGCCCGGAGGTTCACCCCTCCACTTT	CASSRGQPGGSPLHF
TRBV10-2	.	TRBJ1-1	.	TGCGCCAGCAGTGACCCAGGGGAGAACACTGAAGCTTTCTTT	CASSDPGENTEAFF
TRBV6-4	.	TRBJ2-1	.	TGTGCCAGCTCCGGGCCCCAGGGTGAGCAGTTCTTC	CASSGPQGEQFF
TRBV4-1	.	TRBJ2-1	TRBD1	TGCGCCAGCAGCCAAGATCTAGGACAGGGGTACAATGAGCAGTTCTTC	CASSQDLGQGYNEQFF
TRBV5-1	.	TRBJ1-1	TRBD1	TGCGCCAGCAGCACCCAAACAGGGGGCACTGAAGCTTTCTTT	CASSTQTGGTEAFF
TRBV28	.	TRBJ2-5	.	TGTGCCAGCTATTCCCGGACGGGAGAAGAGACCCAGTACTTC	CASYSRTGEETQYF
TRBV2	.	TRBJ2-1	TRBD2	TGTGCCAGCAGTGAAACTAGCGGAGGGGGAATTGAGCAGTTCTTC	CASSETSGGGIEQFF
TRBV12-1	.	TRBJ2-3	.	TGTGCCAGCAGCTTTGGCTCTGGCAGGGGGCGGAAGGATACGCAGTATTTT	CASSFGSGRGRKDTQYF
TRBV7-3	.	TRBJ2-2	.	TGTGCCAGCAGCTTGGGCAGGGCGAACACCGGGGAGCTGTTTTTT	CASSLGRANTGELFF
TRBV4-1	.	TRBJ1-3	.	TGCGCCAGCAGCCAAGAGGACAGAGGAAGCCTTGGAAACACCATATATTTT	CASSQEDRGSLGNTIYF
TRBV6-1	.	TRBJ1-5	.	TGTGCCAGCAGTGAAGCGAGTCAGCCCCAGCATTTT	CASSEASQPQHF
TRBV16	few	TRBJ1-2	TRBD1	TGTGCCAGCAGCCAGCCCGGGACAGGGACCTATGGCTACACCTTC	CASSQPGTGTYGYTF
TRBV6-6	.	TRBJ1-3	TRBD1	TGTGCCAGCAGTCAGGGGGAGGCCATATATTTT	CASSQGEAIYF
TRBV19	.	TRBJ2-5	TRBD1	TGTGCCAGTAGTACCCGGACAGGGGGATCGCGGGAGACCCAGTACTTC	CASSTRTGGSRETQYF
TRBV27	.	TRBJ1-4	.	TGTGCCAGCAGTTCGGTGGGGGCTGGTGCTAATGAAAAACTGTTTTTT	CASSSVGAGANEKLFF
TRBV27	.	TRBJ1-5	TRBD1	TGTGCCAGCAGAAACAGGGGCCTCTGGGGGCCCCAGCATTTT	CASRNRGLWGPQHF
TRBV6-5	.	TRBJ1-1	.	TGTGCCAGCACTACGGGGCGGAGGGGAACTGAAGCTTTCTTT	CASTTGRRGTEAFF
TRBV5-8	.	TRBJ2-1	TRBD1	TGTGCCAGCAGCTTTTCCCCTGTATGGGACAGGGCCAGCAATGAGCAGTTCTTC	CASSFSPVWDRASNEQFF
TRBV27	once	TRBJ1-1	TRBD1	TGTGCCAGCAGCCTTTCCCTCCGGGACAGGGGGCAGCCGAACACTGAAGCTTTCTTT	CASSLSLRDRGQPNTEAFF
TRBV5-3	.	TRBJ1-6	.	TGTGCCAGAAGCTTAGTCGCCCCGGGACTGGGAAATTCACCCCTCCACTTT	CARSLVAPGLGNSPLHF
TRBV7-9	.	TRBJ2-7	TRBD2	TGTGCCAGCAGCATCCGACTAGCGGAACGCTACGAGCAGTACTTC	CASSIRLAERYEQYF
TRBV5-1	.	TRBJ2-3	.	TGCGCCAGCGGCCTAGGAGTTGGGGATACGCAGTATTTT	CASGLGVGDTQYF
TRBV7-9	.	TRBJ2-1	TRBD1	TGTGCCAGCAGCTCCCAGACAGGGGGCCTCTACAATGAGCAGTTCTTC	CASSSQTGGLYNEQFF